This record looks at one T cell receptor (beta chain) sequence and its context. This CDR3 spans 13 amino acids. Trimming removed 3 bases at V and 6 bases at J, with 11 bases between. Looked up from germline, CDR1 is MDHEN and CDR2 is SYDVKM. Original processing methods: It was from reference gene primer amplification that nucleated cell counts were estimated. The data were produced by immunoSEQ multiplex PCR, yet TCRdb's version contains in-frame clones alone and is incomplete. D and trimming come from the DNA, and the V and J calls and clone size come from that table. The sample yields about 75,000 clones, approximately 85% seen once. This sample is drawn from a study of blood T cell repertoires in COVID-19. Overall study context: Whether acute or convalescent, the COVID-19 samples came from the United States, Italy and Spain. From T cells, B-cell-depleted T cells, or PBMCs came the material, which was cDNA or gDNA.

The clonotype originates from a woman older than 75 with active or convalescent COVID-19. The chain uses TRBV28 and TRBJ1-2, with D unclear. The sequenced sample was peripheral blood. Here the CDR3 DNA reads TGTGCCAGCAGTTTTGAGGTACCGGATGGCTACACCTTC. It encodes CASSFEVPDGYTF.